These 23 T cell receptor beta chains originate from one sample sequenced in a study of T cell repertoires in cytomegalovirus infection. Their antigens are not known. MiXCR, run by TCRdb on the reads, gives a single entry per CDR3 protein. The table shows around 300,000 distinct CDR3 sequences, with 25% occurring only once. This specimen consisted of cultured PBMCs, obtained from culture after CMV antigen stimulation. These receptors came from a human donor in good health (CMV status not recorded). Some clones in this sample may be carry-over from other donors' samples.

This clonotype has only a few counts. The chain links TRBV10-3 to TRBJ1-2; D not certain. V lost 2 bases, J lost 4 bases, and 14 bases lay in between. This CDR3 spans 15 amino acids. Per the germline V gene, CDR1 is ENHRY and CDR2 is SYGVKD. The CDR3 sequence is CAISETTERGYGYTF. CDR3 DNA: TGTGCCATCAGTGAGACTACGGAGCGTGGCTATGGCTACACCTTC.

J is TRBJ2-3 and V is TRBV12-3 or TRBV12-4; D not certain. Between the trimmed V and J ends, which lost 8 bases and 2 bases, there was a span of 5 bases. The CDR3 sequence is 11 residues long. CDR3 in DNA: TGTGCCAGCGTATCCACAGATACGCAGTATTTT. Protein sequence: CASVSTDTQYF.

This clonotype was observed many times. This chain connects TRBV7-2 to TRBJ2-7, with 7 bases aligning to TRBD2. The CDR3 has 16 residues. The germline gives CDR1 SGHTA, CDR2 FQGNSA. V shed 1 base and J 1 base; nucleotides not matched to a gene: 7. DNA for the CDR3: TGTGCCAGCAGCTTAGGAGGCGGGAGCGGTTCCTACGAGCAGTACTTC. Translated, it gives CASSLGGGSGSYEQYF.

This clonotype was observed a handful of times. V is TRBV6-8 and J is TRBJ2-1; D might be TRBD1 (7 bases). The CDR3 sequence is 15 residues long. V dropped 8 bases and J dropped 5 bases, with 19 bases sitting between them. Germline CDR1 MNHGY, CDR2 SAAAGT. The CDR3 sequence is CASLPGGRPHNEQFF. In DNA form, the CDR3 reads TGTGCCAGCTTACCAGGGGGGCGTCCCCACAATGAGCAGTTCTTC.

This clonotype was detected only a few times. The CDR3: CASSRTGIKYNEQFF. DNA of the CDR3: TGTGCCAGCAGTCGGACAGGGATAAAATACAATGAGCAGTTCTTC. The chain is built from TRBV12-3 or TRBV12-4 and TRBJ2-1, with 8 bases identical to TRBD1. The CDR3 is made up of 15 amino acids. J was trimmed by 4 bases and V by 5 bases; bases with no gene match: 7.

This clonotype showed up many times. This sequence joins TRBV7-2 and TRBJ2-1; D is unclear. The CDR3 length is 15 residues. Germline values: CDR1 SGHTA, CDR2 FQGNSA. The V end lost 1 base, the J end lost 1 base, and 8 bases lay between the germline ends. CDR3 loop: CASSLVSVSYNEQFF. CDR3 sequence (DNA): TGTGCCAGCAGCTTAGTCTCAGTGTCCTACAATGAGCAGTTCTTC.

The sample holds a few counts of this clonotype. The chain couples TRBV7-2 to TRBJ1-1; D is ambiguous. CDR3 size: 13 residues. Trimming removed 5 bases from V and 0 bases from J, with 7 bases in between. Germline-derived CDR1 and CDR2 are SGHTA and FQGNSA. CDR3 amino acids: CASSVPVNTEAFF. Here the CDR3 DNA reads TGTGCCAGCAGCGTCCCGGTGAACACTGAAGCTTTCTTT.

This clonotype has only a few counts. The chain joins TRBV19 to TRBJ1-1; D ambiguous. The CDR3 is 14 amino acids. Trimming removed 5 bases from V and 0 bases from J, with 10 bases in between. Germline V gene lookup returns CDR1 LNHDA and CDR2 SQIVND (reference sequence). Here the CDR3 reads CASSADGMNTEAFF. CDR3 DNA: TGTGCCAGTAGTGCCGACGGAATGAACACTGAAGCTTTCTTT.

This clonotype was observed a few times. The genes are TRBV4-1 and TRBJ1-4; TRBD1 might be the D (5 bases). The V end was cut by 1 base, the J end by 3 bases, with 9 bases between. This CDR3 has 15 residues. In germline, CDR1 is MGHRA, CDR2 YSYEKL. The CDR3 DNA reads TGCGCCAGCAGCCAAGTTGAGACAGCTAATGAAAAACTGTTTTTT. This gives the protein CASSQVETANEKLFF.

The chain links TRBV5-4 to TRBJ2-1, with a possible D match to TRBD2 (5 bases). V lost 7 bases and J 6 bases, leaving 14 bases between the germline ends. CDR3 length: 13 residues. Germline CDR1 reads SGHNT; CDR2 reads YYREEE (reference sequence). The CDR3 coding sequence is TGTGCCAGCTATGGAGGTGGGATCAATGAGCAGTTCTTC. Protein: CASYGGGINEQFF.

This clonotype has ten or more counts. CDR3 in amino acids: CASSAQGDSQETQYF. The CDR3 DNA reads TGTGCCAGCAGCGCGCAGGGGGATTCGCAAGAGACCCAGTACTTC. The rearrangement joins TRBV7-3 to TRBJ2-5; 7 bases align to TRBD1. The V gene's germline CDR1 is SGHTA and CDR2 FQGTGA. After removal of 5 bases from V and 2 bases from J, the junction contained 8 bases not matched to a gene. The CDR3 is 15 amino acids.

This clonotype has at least ten counts. The chain combines TRBV7-2 with TRBJ2-1, with unresolved D. The CDR3 has 15 residues. V was cut by 1 base and J by 0 bases, with 7 bases left in between. Germline CDR1 and CDR2: SGHTA and FQGNSA. The CDR3 coding sequence is TGTGCCAGCAGCTTAGGGCTCCGCTCCTACAATGAGCAGTTCTTC. As protein: CASSLGLRSYNEQFF. Full variable domain (remainder filled in from reference TRBV7-2 and TRBJ2-1): GAGVSQSPSNKVTEKGKDVELRCDPISGHTALYWYRQSLGQGLEFLIYFQGNSAPDKSGLPSDRFSAERTGGSVSTLTIQRTQQEDSAVYLCASSLGLRSYNEQFFGPGTRLTVL.

The V and J genes are TRBV7-2 and TRBJ1-1; D uncertain. The CDR3 covers 13 residues. Germline V CDR1 and CDR2: SGHTA, FQGNSA. This CDR3 is CAECEGWGTEAFF. Here the CDR3 DNA reads TGTGCTGAATGTGAGGGCTGGGGAACTGAAGCTTTCTTT.

The chain employs TRBV7-6 and TRBJ2-2, with TRBD1 matching over 8 bases. Germline V gene sequence: CDR1 SGHVS, CDR2 FNYEAQ. The junction had 4 bases not matched to a gene; V was cut back by 3 bases and J by 1 base. The CDR3 consists of 16 residues. The CDR3 DNA is TGTGCCAGCAGCTTGGACAGGGCAAGGAACACCGGGGAGCTGTTTTTT. It encodes CASSLDRARNTGELFF. The full variable domain, its missing parts supplied by reference TRBV7-6 and TRBJ2-2, is GAGVSQSPRYKVTKRGQDVALRCDPISGHVSLYWYRQALGQGPEFLTYFNYEAQQDKSGLPNDRFSAERPEGSISTLTIQRTEQRDSAMYRCASSLDRARNTGELFFGEGSRLTVL.

The gene calls are TRBV12-3 or TRBV12-4 and TRBJ1-5; 7 nucleotides line up with TRBD1. The CDR3 covers 16 residues. After removal of 6 bases from V and 7 bases from J, the junction contained 15 bases not matched to a gene. The CDR3 reads CASRPKGAQYGQPQHF. The CDR3 region has the DNA TGTGCCAGCAGACCCAAGGGGGCGCAGTATGGGCAGCCCCAGCATTTT.

This clonotype has just a few counts. The rearrangement uses TRBV29-1 and TRBJ1-1; the match to TRBD1 covers 7 bases. The CDR3 spans 15 residues. The V segment lost 5 bases and the J segment 1 base; nucleotides outside the gene matches: 10. Per the germline V gene, CDR1 is SQVTM and CDR2 is ANQGSEA. CDR3: CSVTPLRDRNTEAFF. The CDR3 DNA follows: TGCAGCGTTACGCCCCTCCGGGACAGGAACACTGAAGCTTTCTTT.

This clonotype occurred many times. The chain carries TRBV7-2 and TRBJ1-3; no firm D call. There are 15 residues in the CDR3. Trimming pared 1 base from V and 0 bases from J, leaving 7 bases between. CDR1 SGHTA and CDR2 FQGNSA come from the germline V gene. The CDR3 is CASSLDLSSGNTIYF. In DNA form, the CDR3 reads TGTGCCAGCAGCTTAGATTTAAGCTCTGGAAACACCATATATTTT. Full variable domain (rest looked up from reference TRBV7-2 and TRBJ1-3): GAGVSQSPSNKVTEKGKDVELRCDPISGHTALYWYRQSLGQGLEFLIYFQGNSAPDKSGLPSDRFSAERTGGSVSTLTIQRTQQEDSAVYLCASSLDLSSGNTIYFGEGSWLTVV.

The CDR3 coding sequence is TGTGCCAGCGGCTCCCTAGGAGGAAGGGGCAATCAGCCCCAGCATTTT. Protein sequence: CASGSLGGRGNQPQHF. The genes are TRBV7-2 and TRBJ1-5; no clear D gene. Per the germline V gene, CDR1 is SGHTA and CDR2 is FQGNSA. V lost 8 bases to trimming and J lost 2 bases, with 19 bases between them. This CDR3 comprises 16 residues.

The V gene is TRBV7-2, the J gene TRBJ1-3; D gene ambiguous. The germline V and J ends were trimmed by 1 base and 6 bases, with 7 bases remaining between them. Germline assignment: CDR1 SGHTA and CDR2 FQGNSA. The length of the CDR3 is 13 residues. The CDR3 loop is CASSLERLNTIYF. The CDR3 DNA follows: TGTGCCAGCAGCTTAGAGCGCCTAAACACCATATATTTT.

This clonotype appeared a few times. The chain couples TRBV6-2 or TRBV6-3 to TRBJ2-7; 9 bases line up with TRBD1. V shed 4 bases, J shed 0 bases, and the junction held 4 bases outside the gene matches. This CDR3 is 15 amino acids long. Germline CDR1 is MNHEY and CDR2 is SVGEGT. DNA of the CDR3: TGTGCCAGCAGTTGGGACAGGGCTAACTCCTACGAGCAGTACTTC. Residues: CASSWDRANSYEQYF.

This clonotype was recorded many times. The chain couples TRBV4-3 to TRBJ1-4; 8 bases line up with TRBD1. Germline values: CDR1 LGHNA, CDR2 YSLEER. Trimming cost V 1 base and J 8 bases; bases outside gene matches: 6. The CDR3 is made up of 15 amino acids. As DNA, the CDR3 is TGCGCCAGCAGCCAAGGTGGCAGGGGGCGAGAAAAACTGTTTTTT. Protein product: CASSQGGRGREKLFF.

This clonotype was detected many times. The rearrangement links TRBV7-2 to TRBJ2-3, with no clear D. The CDR3 runs to 14 residues. V was shortened by 1 base and J by 1 base, with 6 bases between the two germline ends. Germline V gene lookup returns CDR1 SGHTA and CDR2 FQGNSA. The chain's CDR3 is CASSLGAGTDTQYF. The CDR3 nucleotides read TGTGCCAGCAGCTTAGGGGCAGGCACAGATACGCAGTATTTT.

This chain links TRBV4-1 with TRBJ2-3; D not certain. CDR3 length equals 16 residues. The germline gives CDR1 MGHRA, CDR2 YSYEKL. The ends were cut back, 0 bases at V and 0 bases at J, with 10 bases in the middle. The CDR3 loop reads CASSQDPRPSTDTQYF. The CDR3, as DNA: TGCGCCAGCAGCCAAGATCCCCGCCCTAGCACAGATACGCAGTATTTT.